One and the same sample provided the 8 T cell receptor beta chains below, sequenced in a study of cytomegalovirus exposure and HLA in healthy donors. The PCR contained 60 Vbeta and 13 Jbeta primers. Produced via immunoSEQ multiplex PCR; TCRdb's table is partial and in-frame only. Here the sample spans some 130,000 clones, 75% to 85% being singletons. Sequenced material: PBMCs. Receptor source: a middle-aged man in good health and CMV-seronegative.

The gene calls are TRBV10-3 and TRBJ2-1; TRBD2 matches 7 bases. The germline V gene encodes CDR1 ENHRY and CDR2 SYGVKD. J lost 8 bases, V lost 6 bases, and 7 bases had no gene match. This CDR3 is built from 13 residues. CDR3 region: CAISKTSLDEQFF. CDR3 coding DNA: TGTGCCATCAGCAAGACTAGCCTCGATGAGCAGTTCTTC.

This clone showed up just once. Here the CDR3 reads CASNAGSGYEQYF. As DNA, the CDR3 is TGCGCCAGCAACGCAGGGTCGGGTTACGAGCAGTACTTC. The V call is TRBV5-1, the J call TRBJ2-7; maybe TRBD1 (5 bases). The V gene lost 6 bases and the J gene lost 4 bases, with 14 bases spanning the gap. Germline V gene data show CDR1 as SGHRS and CDR2 as YFSETQ. The CDR3 has 13 residues.

The table lists this clone with a count of one. The gene calls are TRBV28 and TRBJ2-7; D possibly corresponds to TRBD1 (6 bases). The germline CDR1 and CDR2 sequences are MDHEN and SYDVKM. This CDR3 contains 13 residues. The germline V and J ends were trimmed by 10 bases and 2 bases, with 15 bases remaining between them. CDR3 amino acids: CAISGTFPYEQYF. The CDR3 DNA is TGTGCCATCTCCGGGACATTTCCCTACGAGCAGTACTTC.

The V gene is TRBV29-1, the J gene TRBJ2-1; 9 nucleotides align to TRBD1. The CDR3 is made up of 15 amino acids. V lost 0 bases, J lost 5 bases, and 5 bases stayed unmatched. Germline values: CDR1 SQVTM, CDR2 ANQGSEA. CDR3 in amino acids: CSVEDWRTGDNEQFF. For the CDR3, the DNA is TGCAGCGTTGAAGATTGGCGGACAGGGGACAATGAGCAGTTCTTC.

This sequence joins TRBV5-1 and TRBJ2-7; 7 bases align to TRBD2. CDR3 length: 17 residues. V trimming: 3 bases; J trimming: 6 bases; junction bases outside the gene matches: 18. The germline gives CDR1 SGHRS, CDR2 YFSETQ. The CDR3 loop is CASSYNIPGEGVSEQYF. The CDR3 nucleotides are TGCGCCAGCAGCTACAATATACCTGGGGAGGGTGTCAGCGAGCAGTACTTC.

The CDR3 bases are TGTGCCAGTAGTATATCCCGGGCGGGGGTTGGCGAGACCCAGTACTTC. Protein sequence: CASSISRAGVGETQYF. V usage is TRBV19 and J usage is TRBJ2-5; TRBD2 matches 7 bases. Per germline, CDR1 LNHDA and CDR2 SQIVND (reference sequence). The CDR3 consists of 16 residues. The J segment lost 5 bases and the V segment lost 2 bases, leaving 11 bases of the junction unmatched.

The chain carries TRBV30 and TRBJ1-4, with D possibly matching TRBD1 (6 bases). V shed 0 bases and J shed 7 bases, with 15 bases lying between them. This CDR3 is 15 amino acids long. Germline V gives CDR1 GTSNPN, CDR2 SVGIG (reference sequence). In DNA, the CDR3 is TGTGCCTGGAGTGTGCCCCTCGGACAGAGTGAAAAACTGTTTTTT. This sequence encodes CAWSVPLGQSEKLFF.

The chain has TRBV4-2 and TRBJ2-5, with TRBD2 matching over 11 bases. The V gene end was trimmed by 5 bases and the J gene end by 3 bases; junction bases not matched to a gene: 2. Germline V gene sequence: CDR1 LGHNA, CDR2 YNFKEQ. The CDR3 runs to 14 residues. The CDR3 region is CASSYSGGEETQYF. The CDR3 coding sequence is TGTGCCAGCAGCTATAGCGGGGGGGAAGAGACCCAGTACTTC.